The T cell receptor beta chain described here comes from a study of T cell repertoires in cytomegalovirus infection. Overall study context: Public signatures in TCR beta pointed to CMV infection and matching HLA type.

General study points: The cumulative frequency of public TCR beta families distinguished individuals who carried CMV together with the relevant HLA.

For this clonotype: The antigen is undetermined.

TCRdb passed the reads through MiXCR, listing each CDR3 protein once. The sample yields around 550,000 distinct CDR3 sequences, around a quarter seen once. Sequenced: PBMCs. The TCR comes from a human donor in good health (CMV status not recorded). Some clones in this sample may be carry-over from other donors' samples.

The CDR3 DNA follows: TGTGCCAGCAGTCCGGGACAGGCTAATGAGCAGTTCTTC. Translating gives CASSPGQANEQFF. The chain links TRBV12-3 or TRBV12-4 to TRBJ2-1, with 8 bases matching TRBD1. The CDR3 is 13 residues long. With 5 bases clipped from V and 7 bases from J, the junction kept 4 bases outside the gene matches.